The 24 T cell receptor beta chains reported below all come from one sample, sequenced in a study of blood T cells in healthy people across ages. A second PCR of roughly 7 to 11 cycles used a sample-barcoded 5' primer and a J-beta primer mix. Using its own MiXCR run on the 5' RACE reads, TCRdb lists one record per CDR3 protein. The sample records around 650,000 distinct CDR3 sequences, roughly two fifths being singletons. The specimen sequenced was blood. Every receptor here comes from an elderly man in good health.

The CDR3 region is CASSLGDNSYEQYF. The DNA for the CDR3 is TGTGCCAGCAGCTTGGGGGACAACTCCTACGAGCAGTACTTC. This chain connects TRBV11-1 to TRBJ2-7, with a possible D match to TRBD1 (6 bases). The length of the CDR3 is 14 residues. In germline, CDR1 is SGHAT, CDR2 FQDESV (reference sequence). The germline V and J ends were trimmed by 3 bases and 0 bases, with 9 bases remaining between them.

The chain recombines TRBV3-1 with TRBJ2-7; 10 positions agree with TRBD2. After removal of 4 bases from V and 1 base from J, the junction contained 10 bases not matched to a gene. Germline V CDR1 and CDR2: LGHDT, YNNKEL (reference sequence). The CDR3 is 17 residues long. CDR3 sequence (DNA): TGTGCCAGCAGCCCCACTGGGCTAGCGGGAGAGTCCTACGAGCAGTACTTC. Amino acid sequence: CASSPTGLAGESYEQYF.

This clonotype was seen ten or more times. As DNA, the CDR3 is TGCGCCAGCAGCGTCGGGAGTTACGAGACCCAGTACTTC. Translated: CASSVGSYETQYF. The V call is TRBV5-1, the J call TRBJ2-5, with D tentatively TRBD2 (6 bases). V dropped 4 bases and J dropped 5 bases, with 12 bases sitting between them. Germline CDR1 is SGHRS and CDR2 is YFSETQ. The CDR3 covers 13 residues.

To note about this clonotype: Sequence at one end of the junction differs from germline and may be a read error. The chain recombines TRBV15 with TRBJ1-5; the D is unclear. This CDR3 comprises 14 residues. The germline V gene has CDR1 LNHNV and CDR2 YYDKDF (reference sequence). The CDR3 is CAASRRGSNQPQHF. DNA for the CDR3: TGTGCCGCCAGCAGACGGGGTAGCAATCAGCCCCAGCATTTT.

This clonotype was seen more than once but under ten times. CDR3 sequence (DNA): TGCGCCAGCAGCTCGACGAACAACCAAGAGACCCAGTACTTC. The encoded protein is CASSSTNNQETQYF. The rearrangement links TRBV5-1 to TRBJ2-5; D unresolved. V lost 3 bases and J 0 bases, leaving 9 bases between the germline ends. Germline V gene data show CDR1 as SGHRS and CDR2 as YFSETQ. This CDR3 has 14 amino acids.

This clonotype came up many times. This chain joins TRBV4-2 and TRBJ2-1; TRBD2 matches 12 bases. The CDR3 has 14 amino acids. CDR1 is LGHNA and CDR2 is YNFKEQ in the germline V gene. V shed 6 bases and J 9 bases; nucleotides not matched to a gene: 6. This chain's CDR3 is CASRASGGATEQFF. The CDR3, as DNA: TGTGCCAGCAGGGCTAGCGGGGGGGCCACTGAGCAGTTCTTC.

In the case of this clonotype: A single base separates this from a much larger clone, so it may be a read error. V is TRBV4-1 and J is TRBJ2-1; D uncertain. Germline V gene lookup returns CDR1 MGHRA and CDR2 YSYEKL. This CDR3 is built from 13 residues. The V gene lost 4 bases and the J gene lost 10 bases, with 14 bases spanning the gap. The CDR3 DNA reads TGCGCCAGCAGCCGGAGTGTAGCCCTCGAGCAGTTCTTC. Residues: CASSRSVALEQFF.

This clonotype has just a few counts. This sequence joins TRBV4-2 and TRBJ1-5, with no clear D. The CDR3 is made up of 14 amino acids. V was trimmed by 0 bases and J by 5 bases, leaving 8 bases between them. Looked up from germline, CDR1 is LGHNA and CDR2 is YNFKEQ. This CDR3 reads CASSQDWADQPQHF. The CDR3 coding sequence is TGTGCCAGCAGCCAAGATTGGGCTGATCAGCCCCAGCATTTT.

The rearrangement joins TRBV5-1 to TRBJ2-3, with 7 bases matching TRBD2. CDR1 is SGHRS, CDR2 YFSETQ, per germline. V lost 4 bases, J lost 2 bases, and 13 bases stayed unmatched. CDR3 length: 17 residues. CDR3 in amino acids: CASSRRDSGTTTDTQYF. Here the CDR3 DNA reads TGCGCCAGCAGCCGACGTGACAGTGGGACTACCACAGATACGCAGTATTTT.

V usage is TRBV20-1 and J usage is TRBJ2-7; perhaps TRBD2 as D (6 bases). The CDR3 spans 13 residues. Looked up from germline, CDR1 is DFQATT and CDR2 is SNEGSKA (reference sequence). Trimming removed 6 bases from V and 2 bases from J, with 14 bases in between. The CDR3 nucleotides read TGCAGTGCCACGCGGGGTGCTACCTACGAGCAGTACTTC. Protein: CSATRGATYEQYF.

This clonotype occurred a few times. The CDR3 bases are TGTGCCAGCGGAGAGACTGAGCAGTTCTTC. Translating it yields CASGETEQFF. The chain carries TRBV25-1 and TRBJ2-1; D ambiguous. This CDR3 has 10 amino acids. V lost 8 bases, J lost 9 bases, and 8 bases lay in between. The germline CDR1 and CDR2 sequences are MGHDK and SYGVNS.

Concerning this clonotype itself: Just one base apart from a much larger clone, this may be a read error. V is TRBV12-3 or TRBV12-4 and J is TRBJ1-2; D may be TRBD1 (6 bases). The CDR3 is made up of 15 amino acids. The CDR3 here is CTSSLGGNPNYGYTF. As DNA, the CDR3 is TGTACCAGCAGTTTAGGGGGGAACCCTAACTATGGCTACACCTTC.

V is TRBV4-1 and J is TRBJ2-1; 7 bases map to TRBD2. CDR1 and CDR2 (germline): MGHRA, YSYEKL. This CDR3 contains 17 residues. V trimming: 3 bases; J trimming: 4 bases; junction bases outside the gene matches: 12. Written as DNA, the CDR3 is TGCGCCAGCAGCCACGAGAGCGGCGGGGGAGCTTACAATGAGCAGTTCTTC. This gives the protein CASSHESGGGAYNEQFF.

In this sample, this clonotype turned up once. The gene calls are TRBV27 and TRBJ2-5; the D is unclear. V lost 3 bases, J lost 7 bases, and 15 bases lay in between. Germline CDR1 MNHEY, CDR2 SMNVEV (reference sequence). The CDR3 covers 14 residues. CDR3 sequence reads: CASSFRFPPGTQYF. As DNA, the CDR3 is TGTGCCAGCAGTTTTCGGTTCCCGCCGGGGACCCAGTACTTC.

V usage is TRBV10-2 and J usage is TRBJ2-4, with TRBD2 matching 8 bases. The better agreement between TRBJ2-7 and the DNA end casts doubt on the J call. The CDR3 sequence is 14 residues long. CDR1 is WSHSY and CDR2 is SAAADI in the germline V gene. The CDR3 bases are TGCGCCAGCAGTGGATCCCGGGAGGGCCGCGAGCAGTACTTC. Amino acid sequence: CASSGSREGREQYF.

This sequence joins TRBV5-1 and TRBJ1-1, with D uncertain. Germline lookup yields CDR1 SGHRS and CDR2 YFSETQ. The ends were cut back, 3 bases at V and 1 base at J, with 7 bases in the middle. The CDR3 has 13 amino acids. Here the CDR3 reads CASSWVRNTEAFF. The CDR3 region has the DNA TGCGCCAGCAGCTGGGTCAGGAACACTGAAGCTTTCTTT.

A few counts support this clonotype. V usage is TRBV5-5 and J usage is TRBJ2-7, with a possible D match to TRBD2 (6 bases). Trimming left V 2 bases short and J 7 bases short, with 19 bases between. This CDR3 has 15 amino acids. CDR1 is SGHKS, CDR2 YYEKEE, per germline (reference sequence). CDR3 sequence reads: CASSFDGPAGREQYF. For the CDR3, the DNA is TGTGCCAGCAGCTTCGACGGACCCGCGGGGAGGGAGCAGTACTTC. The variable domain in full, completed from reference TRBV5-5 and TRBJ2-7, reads DAGVTQSPTHLIKTRGQQVTLRCSPISGHKSVSWYQQVLGQGPQFIFQYYEKEERGRGNFPDRFSARQFPNYSSELNVNALLLGDSALYLCASSFDGPAGREQYFGPGTRLTVT.

CDR3 in amino acids: CAISAGQGDNQPQHF. The CDR3 region has the DNA TGTGCCATCAGTGCAGGACAGGGCGACAATCAGCCCCAGCATTTT. The rearrangement uses TRBV10-3 and TRBJ1-5, with TRBD1 matching over 8 bases. The CDR3 loop spans 15 amino acids. Germline CDR1 and CDR2: ENHRY and SYGVKD. The V gene end was trimmed by 4 bases and the J gene end by 3 bases; junction bases not matched to a gene: 5.

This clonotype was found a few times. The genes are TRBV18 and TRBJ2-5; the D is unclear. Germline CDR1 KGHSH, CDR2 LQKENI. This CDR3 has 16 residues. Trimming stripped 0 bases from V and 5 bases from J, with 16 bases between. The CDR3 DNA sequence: TGTGCCAGCTCACCACCCGGTAGGCATGTGCAGGAGACCCAGTACTTC. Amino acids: CASSPPGRHVQETQYF.

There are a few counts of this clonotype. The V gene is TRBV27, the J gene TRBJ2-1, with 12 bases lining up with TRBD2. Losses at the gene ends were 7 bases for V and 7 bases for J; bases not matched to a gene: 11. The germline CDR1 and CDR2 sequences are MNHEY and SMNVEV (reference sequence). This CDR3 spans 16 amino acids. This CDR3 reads CASTSSGGALKNEQFF. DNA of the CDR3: TGTGCCAGCACCTCTAGCGGGGGGGCATTGAAAAATGAGCAGTTCTTC.

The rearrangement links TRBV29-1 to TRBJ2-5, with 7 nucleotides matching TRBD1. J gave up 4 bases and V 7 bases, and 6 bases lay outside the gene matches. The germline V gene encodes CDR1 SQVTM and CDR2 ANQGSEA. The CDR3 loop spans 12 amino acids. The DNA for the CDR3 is TGCAGCGCCGGGGACAGTACAGAGACCCAGTACTTC. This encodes CSAGDSTETQYF. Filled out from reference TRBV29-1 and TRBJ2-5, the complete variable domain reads SAVISQKPSRDICQRGTSLTIQCQVDSQVTMMFWYRQQPGQSLTLIATANQGSEATYESGFVIDKFPISRPNLTFSTLTVSNMSPEDSSIYLCSAGDSTETQYFGPGTRLLVL.

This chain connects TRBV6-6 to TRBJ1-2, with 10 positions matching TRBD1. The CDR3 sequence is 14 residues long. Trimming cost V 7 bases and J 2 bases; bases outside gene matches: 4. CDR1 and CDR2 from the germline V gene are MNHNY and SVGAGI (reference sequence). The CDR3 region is CASKPGQGNYGYTF. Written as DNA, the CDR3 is TGTGCCAGCAAACCGGGACAGGGGAACTATGGCTACACCTTC.

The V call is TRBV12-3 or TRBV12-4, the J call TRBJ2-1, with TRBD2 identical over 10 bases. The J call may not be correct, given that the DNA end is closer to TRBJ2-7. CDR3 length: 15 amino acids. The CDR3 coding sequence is TGTGCCAGCGGTCGAACTAGCGGGAAATCCAGTGAGCAGTACTTC. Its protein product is CASGRTSGKSSEQYF.

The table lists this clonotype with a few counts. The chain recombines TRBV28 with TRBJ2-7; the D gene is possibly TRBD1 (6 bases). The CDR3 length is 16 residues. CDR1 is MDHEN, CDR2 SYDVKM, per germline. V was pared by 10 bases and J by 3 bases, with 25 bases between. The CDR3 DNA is TGTGCCACCTATCCCGCAGGGGTTCAGGAGGACTACGAGCAGTACTTC. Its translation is CATYPAGVQEDYEQYF.